The text below deals with one T cell receptor beta chain. Its antigen remains unidentified. These data belong to a study of Tregs in tolerant kidney transplant recipients. Study conclusions and caveats: Biological reproducibility was not directly addressed in this study. Few patients were studied, so findings need validation in larger groups.

V was cut by 4 bases and J by 4 bases, with 14 bases left in between. The germline gives CDR1 SGHRS, CDR2 YFSETQ. This CDR3 contains 14 residues. CD4+CD25+CD127- Tregs, CD4+CD25- non-Tregs, CD4 and CD8 cells were sorted. An overnight rest at 37°C with 200 IU/ml IL-2 preceded regulatory T cell sorting from thawed PBMCs. Assay: immunoSEQ multiplex PCR; the TCRdb copy retains only in-frame clones and omits some. Of roughly 18,000 clones listed, 65% to 90% were seen once; the top ten hold 2% to 2.5%. Material: Tregs from blood. The sequence was obtained from a human donor in good health. The chain carries TRBV5-1 and TRBJ1-2; the D is unclear. CDR3 coding DNA: TGCGCCAGCAGCCCTAAGGACGGCGGCTATGGCTACACCTTC. It encodes CASSPKDGGYGYTF. The full variable domain, its missing parts supplied by reference TRBV5-1 and TRBJ1-2, is KAGVTQTPRYLIKTRGQQVTLSCSPISGHRSVSWYQQTPGQGLQFLFEYFSETQRNKGNFPGRFSGRQFSNSRSEMNVSTLELGDSALYLCASSPKDGGYGYTFGSGTRLTVV.